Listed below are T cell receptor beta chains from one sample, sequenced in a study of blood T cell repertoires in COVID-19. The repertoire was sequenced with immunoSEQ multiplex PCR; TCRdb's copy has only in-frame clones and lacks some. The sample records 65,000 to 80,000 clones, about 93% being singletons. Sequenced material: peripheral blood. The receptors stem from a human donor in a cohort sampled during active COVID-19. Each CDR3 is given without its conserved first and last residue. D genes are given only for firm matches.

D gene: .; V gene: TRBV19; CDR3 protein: ASSDGQFPDEQY
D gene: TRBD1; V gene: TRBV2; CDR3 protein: ASRGGQGKMSNQPQH
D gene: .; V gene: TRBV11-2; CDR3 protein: ASSLEGPVTNIQY
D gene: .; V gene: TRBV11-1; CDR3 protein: ASSFARRPQF
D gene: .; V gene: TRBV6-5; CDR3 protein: ASRKDRTDQPQH
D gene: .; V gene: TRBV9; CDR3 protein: ASRPDRYNQPQH
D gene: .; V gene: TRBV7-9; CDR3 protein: ASSLRRGGTDTQY
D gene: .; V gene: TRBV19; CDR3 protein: ASSIGLQGRSQPQH
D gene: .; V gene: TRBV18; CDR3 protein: ASSPPSHFYGYT
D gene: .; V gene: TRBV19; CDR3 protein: ASRDLSSYNEQF
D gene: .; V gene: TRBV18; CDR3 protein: ASSPTQGNSYEQY
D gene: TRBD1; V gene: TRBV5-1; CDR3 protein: ASSLWTGQSEQY
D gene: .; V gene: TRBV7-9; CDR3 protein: ASSPLGDGNGYT
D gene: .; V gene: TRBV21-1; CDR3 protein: ASRQVINTQY
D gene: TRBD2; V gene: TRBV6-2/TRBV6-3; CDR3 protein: ASSYPGLARDNEQF
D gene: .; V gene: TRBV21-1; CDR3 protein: ASSKRQESYQETQY
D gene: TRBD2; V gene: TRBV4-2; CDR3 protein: ASSQEGLAGGPVVDTQY
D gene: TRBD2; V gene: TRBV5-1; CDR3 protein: ASSSTSGGYTQY
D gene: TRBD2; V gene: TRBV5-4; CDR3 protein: ASSLSAGGSYEQY
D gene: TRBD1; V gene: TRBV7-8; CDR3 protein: ASSLGGGTSSEQY
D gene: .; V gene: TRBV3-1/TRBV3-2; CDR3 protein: ASSQDTGAGRGYT
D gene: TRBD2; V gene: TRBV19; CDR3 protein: ASSRGGVSTDTQY
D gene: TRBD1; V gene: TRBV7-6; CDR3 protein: ASRQTGEMAETQY
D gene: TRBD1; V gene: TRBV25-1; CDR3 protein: ASERTGGLTEAF
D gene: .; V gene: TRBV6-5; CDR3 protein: ASNSFSNEQF
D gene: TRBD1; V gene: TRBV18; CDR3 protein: ASSPLDREELF
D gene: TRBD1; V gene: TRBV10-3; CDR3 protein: AITRGPYNEQF
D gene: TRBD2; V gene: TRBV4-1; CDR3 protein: ASSQDVRTSRLERALYEQY
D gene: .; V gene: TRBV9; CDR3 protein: ASSPSWKTGLEAF
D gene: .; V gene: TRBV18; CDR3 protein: ASSPQDFYNEQF
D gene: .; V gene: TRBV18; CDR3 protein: ASSPAASYEQY
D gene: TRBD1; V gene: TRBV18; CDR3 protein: ASSDPTGGYEQY
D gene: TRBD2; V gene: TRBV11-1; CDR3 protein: ASSPGLASPYEQY
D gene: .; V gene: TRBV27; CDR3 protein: ASRYLAGRVTDTQY
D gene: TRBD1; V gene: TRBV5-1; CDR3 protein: ASSLEGQGVGSPLH
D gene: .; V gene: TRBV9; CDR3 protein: ASSPPSATNEKLF
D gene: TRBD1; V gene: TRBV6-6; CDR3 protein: ASSYSIQGAHYGYT
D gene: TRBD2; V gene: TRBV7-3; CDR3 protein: ASSPAGPRDTQY
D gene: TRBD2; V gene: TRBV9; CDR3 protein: ASSVGSSGGLETQY
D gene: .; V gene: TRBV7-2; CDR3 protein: ASSLDRTGNQPQH
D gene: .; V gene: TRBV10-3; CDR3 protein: AISPGTHGEKLF
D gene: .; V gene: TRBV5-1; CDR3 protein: ASSLASGALNYGYT
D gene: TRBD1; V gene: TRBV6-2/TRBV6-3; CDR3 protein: ASSYPRDSYGYT
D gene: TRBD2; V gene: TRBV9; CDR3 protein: ASSAWASGMTGELF
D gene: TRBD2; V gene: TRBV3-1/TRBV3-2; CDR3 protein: ASSQSRAGAGETQY
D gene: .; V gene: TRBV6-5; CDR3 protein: ASSYQPGTPVEQY
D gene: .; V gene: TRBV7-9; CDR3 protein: ASSLAGDGYT